The 9 T cell receptor beta chains below come from one sample, sequenced in a study of regulatory and conventional T cells in breast cancer. TCRdb used MiXCR to reprocess the PCR reads, holding one entry per CDR3 protein. Of fewer than 20,000 distinct CDR3 sequences listed, around 30% are singletons. What was sequenced was conventional T cells from blood. The receptors stem from a female donor in good health.

This clonotype was counted only a few times. This chain uses TRBV2 with TRBJ2-7; the D gene is possibly TRBD2 (7 bases). V gave up 3 bases and J gave up 0 bases, with 15 bases separating them. Germline V lookup: CDR1 SNHLY, CDR2 FYNNEI. This CDR3 contains 16 residues. As DNA, the CDR3 is TGTGCCAGCAGTGATGTGGGGGGCGGGAGCTCCTACGAGCAGTACTTC. This encodes CASSDVGGGSSYEQYF.

This clonotype is medium-sized within its sample. The chain employs TRBV20-1 and TRBJ2-1; 7 bases are shared with TRBD1. The V and J ends lost 5 bases and 9 bases, in that order; junction bases with no gene match: 7. The CDR3 is 12 amino acids. Germline CDR1 DFQATT, CDR2 SNEGSKA (reference sequence). CDR3: CSALQGSSEQFF. The CDR3 region has the DNA TGCAGTGCTTTACAGGGGTCAAGTGAGCAGTTCTTC.

This clonotype was seen once. The chain recombines TRBV6-6 with TRBJ2-5; TRBD2 aligns across 7 bases. This CDR3 contains 14 residues. The V gene's germline CDR1 is MNHNY and CDR2 SVGAGI (reference sequence). V shed 6 bases, J shed 3 bases, and the junction held 7 bases outside the gene matches. CDR3 sequence reads: CASSPTSAEETQYF. The CDR3 region has the DNA TGTGCCAGCAGCCCTACTAGCGCCGAAGAGACCCAGTACTTC.

The genes are TRBV7-9 and TRBJ1-6; the D gene is possibly TRBD1 (6 bases). Germline V gene sequence: CDR1 SEHNR, CDR2 FQNEAQ (reference sequence). Trimming cost V 1 base and J 8 bases, with 12 bases left between them. The CDR3 length is 15 residues. The CDR3 coding sequence is TGTGCCAGCAGCTTAGTTCAGGCAGGGGATTCACCCCTCCACTTT. Its protein is CASSLVQAGDSPLHF.

This clonotype was seen more than once but under ten times. The V gene is TRBV29-1, the J gene TRBJ2-3, with 9 bases fitting TRBD2. This CDR3 is built from 13 residues. V gave up 3 bases and J gave up 6 bases; unmatched junction bases: 4. Germline V gene data show CDR1 as SQVTM and CDR2 as ANQGSEA. The CDR3 reads CSVEIAGVDTQYF. The CDR3 DNA reads TGCAGCGTTGAGATAGCGGGGGTTGATACGCAGTATTTT.

The chain recombines TRBV7-9 with TRBJ1-1; 9 bases are shared with TRBD1. CDR3 length: 16 residues. Losses at the gene ends were 5 bases for V and 0 bases for J; bases not matched to a gene: 7. Germline V gene data show CDR1 as SEHNR and CDR2 as FQNEAQ (reference sequence). The CDR3 loop is CASSPGTGFMNTEAFF. DNA for the CDR3: TGTGCCAGCAGCCCAGGGACAGGGTTTATGAACACTGAAGCTTTCTTT.

This clonotype occurred a few times. The rearrangement links TRBV5-1 to TRBJ1-5; D remains ambiguous. CDR1 is SGHRS and CDR2 is YFSETQ in the germline V gene. V dropped 0 bases and J dropped 5 bases, with 12 bases sitting between them. The CDR3 is made up of 15 amino acids. CDR3 in amino acids: CASSLDTGSDQPQHF. CDR3 nucleotides: TGCGCCAGCAGCTTGGATACGGGGAGTGATCAGCCCCAGCATTTT.

In this sample, this clonotype is medium-sized. J is TRBJ1-2 and V is TRBV4-2; D remains unclear. CDR1 and CDR2 from the germline V gene are LGHNA and YNFKEQ. The CDR3 is made up of 14 amino acids. V was pared by 1 base and J by 3 bases, with 9 bases between. CDR3 protein: CASSQGARDYGYTF. The DNA of the CDR3 is TGTGCCAGCAGCCAAGGGGCCCGGGACTATGGCTACACCTTC.

V is TRBV7-3 and J is TRBJ2-2, with TRBD1 matching over 7 bases. The CDR3 loop spans 15 amino acids. Germline CDR1 and CDR2: SGHTA and FQGTGA. The junction had 4 bases not matched to a gene; V was cut back by 4 bases and J by 2 bases. CDR3 loop: CASSSTGRNTGELFF. The CDR3 DNA sequence: TGTGCCAGCAGCTCGACAGGGAGAAACACCGGGGAGCTGTTTTTT.